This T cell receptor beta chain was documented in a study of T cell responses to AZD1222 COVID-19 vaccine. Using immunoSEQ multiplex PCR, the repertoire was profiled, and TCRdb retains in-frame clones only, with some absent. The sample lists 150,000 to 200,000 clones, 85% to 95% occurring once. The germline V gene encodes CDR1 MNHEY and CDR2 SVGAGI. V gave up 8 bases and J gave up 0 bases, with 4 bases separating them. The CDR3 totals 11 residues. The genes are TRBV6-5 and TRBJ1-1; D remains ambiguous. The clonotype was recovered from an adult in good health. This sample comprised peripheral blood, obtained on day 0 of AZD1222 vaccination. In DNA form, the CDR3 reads TGTGCCAGCGGAATGAACACTGAAGCTTTCTTT. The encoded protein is CASGMNTEAFF.